The rows below give T cell receptor beta chains drawn from one sample of a study of long-term antiretroviral therapy in people with HIV. This table comes from immunoSEQ multiplex PCR, and its TCRdb copy is limited to in-frame clones, with some not included. The sample has roughly 15,000 clones; approximately 79% are singletons. This material consisted of unsorted PBMCs, taken 0.1 years after starting antiretroviral therapy. These receptors came from a man between 18 and 35 years old with HIV. CDR3s include the opening cysteine and the closing phenylalanine or tryptophan. D genes are given only for firm matches. Size is omitted from some rows. Given values are once, few, many or a class for expanded clones.

>-|TRBV13|-|TRBJ2-1
TGTGCCAGCAGCCCTCGAGGTAGCTCCTACAATGAGCAGTTCTTC
CASSPRGSSYNEQFF
>TRBD1|TRBV6-1|once|TRBJ1-1
TGTGCCAGTACAGGGGAGACTGAAGCTTTCTTT
CASTGETEAFF
>-|TRBV2|-|TRBJ1-1
TGTGCCAGCTCCCCGACGGTTTACTGGGAAGCTTTCTTT
CASSPTVYWEAFF
>TRBD2|TRBV6-1|-|TRBJ2-3
TGTGCCGGCGGACTAGCGGGAAGGGATACGCAGTATTTT
CAGGLAGRDTQYF
>-|TRBV27|-|TRBJ2-7
TGTGCCAGCAGTTTCGCCTCCTACGAGCAGTACTTC
CASSFASYEQYF
>TRBD2|TRBV28|-|TRBJ2-3
TGTGCCAGCAGTTTTGCGGGAGAAATAAATACGCAGTATTTT
CASSFAGEINTQYF
>TRBD2|TRBV7-9|-|TRBJ2-7
TGTGCCAGCAGCCTCGAGGCTAGCGGCTCCTACGAGCAGTACTTC
CASSLEASGSYEQYF
>-|TRBV9|few|TRBJ2-2
TGTGCCAGCACCAGGGAGAACACCGGGGAGCTGTTTTTT
CASTRENTGELFF
>-|TRBV7-2|-|TRBJ2-7
TGTGCCAGATTTTATGGGCCCGGGACTTGGGTCTACGAGCAGTACTTC
CARFYGPGTWVYEQYF
>TRBD1|TRBV9|once|TRBJ2-2
TGTGCCAGCAGCGAGAGGACAGGGTCGAACACCGGGGAGCTGTTTTTT
CASSERTGSNTGELFF
>TRBD2|TRBV7-7|once|TRBJ2-1
TGTGCTAGCAGCTTAGGGTCTAGCGGGGTTCAAAATGAGCAGTTCTTC
CASSLGSSGVQNEQFF
>TRBD1|TRBV7-2|-|TRBJ1-1
TGTGCCAGCAGCCGGACAGGCACTGAAGCTTTCTTT
CASSRTGTEAFF
>-|TRBV19|-|TRBJ1-2
TGTGCCAGTAGTCCTCGTCAGGAAGGCTACACCTTC
CASSPRQEGYTF
>TRBD2|TRBV7-2|-|TRBJ2-1
TGTGCCAGCAGCCAAGCGGGAATTCTAGCTTCTCTCTCCTACAATGAGCAGTTCTTC
CASSQAGILASLSYNEQFF
>-|TRBV4-3|-|TRBJ1-2
TGCGCCAGCAGCAGCGCTGGGGGGGGCTACACCTTC
CASSSAGGGYTF
>-|TRBV2|-|TRBJ1-3
TGTGCCAGCAGATTTTCCAGGGAGCGTCCTGGAAACACCATATATTTT
CASRFSRERPGNTIYF
>-|TRBV19|medium-sized|TRBJ1-1
TGTGCCAGTAGTCCATATCGTCACCAGGAGAACACTGAAGCTTTCTTT
CASSPYRHQENTEAFF
>TRBD2|TRBV7-3|-|TRBJ2-2
TGTGCCAGCAGGCCGGGACTAGCGGGAGTATTGGAGCTGTTTTTT
CASRPGLAGVLELFF
>TRBD1|TRBV25-1|-|TRBJ1-2
TGTGCCAGCAGTGACCTCTCACAGGGGGGCTATGGCTACACCTTC
CASSDLSQGGYGYTF
>-|TRBV11-3|-|TRBJ1-5
TGTGCCTCTCCCGGTCAGCCCCAGCATTTT
CASPGQPQHF
>-|TRBV11-2|-|TRBJ1-3
TGTGCCAGCAGCCCGTCCGGAAACACCATATATTTT
CASSPSGNTIYF
>-|TRBV9|few|TRBJ2-1
TGTGCCAGCAGCGTCCTTGGGGGATACAATGAGCAGTTCTTC
CASSVLGGYNEQFF
>-|TRBV18|-|TRBJ1-2
TGTGCCAGCTCACCAAACGGCCTTTTCTATGGCTACACCTTC
CASSPNGLFYGYTF
>-|TRBV9|-|TRBJ1-1
TGTGCCAGCAGCTCGGAGATCGGGGGTGAAGCTTTCTTT
CASSSEIGGEAFF
>-|TRBV19|-|TRBJ2-2
TGTGCCAGTAGTAACAGAGCATCTACCGGGGAGCTGTTTTTT
CASSNRASTGELFF
>-|TRBV6-1|-|TRBJ1-2
TGTGCCAGCAGTGAAGGGGGGGGCGACACCTTC
CASSEGGGDTF
>-|TRBV4-1|-|TRBJ2-7
TGCGCCAGCAGCCAAGATTTCGTCCTAGGACCTTACGAGCAGTACTTC
CASSQDFVLGPYEQYF
>-|TRBV13|-|TRBJ2-7
TGTGCCAGCAGCCCTCAGGCAGGGGGGTCCTACGAGCAGTACTTC
CASSPQAGGSYEQYF
>-|TRBV9|-|TRBJ2-3
TGTGCCAGCAGCCCCCAGGATGGGTCAGATACGCAGTATTTT
CASSPQDGSDTQYF
>-|TRBV6-1|-|TRBJ2-6
TGTGCCAGCAGTGAAAACTGGACTGGGGCCAACGTCCTGACTTTC
CASSENWTGANVLTF
>-|TRBV7-8|once|TRBJ1-1
TGTGCCAGCGCAGACAGTGGCAGCACTGAAGCTTTCTTT
CASADSGSTEAFF
>-|TRBV7-2|-|TRBJ2-7
TGTGCCAGCAGCCCCTATCAGGGGGGTGGGGGGGACGAGCAGTACTTC
CASSPYQGGGGDEQYF
>-|TRBV19|-|TRBJ1-2
TGTGCCAGTAGTAGAGGGACTAACTATGGCTACACCTTC
CASSRGTNYGYTF
>-|TRBV6-1|once|TRBJ1-1
TGTGCCAGCAGTGAACATAAAACCGGGAACACTGAAGCTTTCTTT
CASSEHKTGNTEAFF
>-|TRBV28|-|TRBJ2-3
TGTGCCAGCAGTAACCCTTCTATGCCCTACACAGATACGCAGTATTTT
CASSNPSMPYTDTQYF
>-|TRBV27|-|TRBJ1-1
TGTGCCAGCAGTAAGGTGAACACTGAAGCTTTCTTT
CASSKVNTEAFF
>-|TRBV29-1|-|TRBJ1-4
TGCAGCGTTGTAGGTGAAAAACTGTTTTTT
CSVVGEKLFF
>TRBD1|TRBV5-1|-|TRBJ2-1
TGCGCCAGCAGCTCGGGACAGGGTGGCAATGAGCAGTTCTTC
CASSSGQGGNEQFF
>-|TRBV9|-|TRBJ2-6
TGTGCCAGCAGGGACACCTCTGGGGCCAACGTCCTGACTTTC
CASRDTSGANVLTF
>TRBD1|TRBV29-1|medium-sized|TRBJ1-5
TGCAGCGTTGGGGACAGGGGTTCCAATCAGCCCCAGCATTTT
CSVGDRGSNQPQHF
>TRBD2|TRBV6-5|-|TRBJ2-1
TGTGCCAGCAGTTACGGTGGTAGCGGGACTTACAATGAGCAGTTCTTC
CASSYGGSGTYNEQFF
>-|TRBV18|once|TRBJ2-7
TGTGCCAGCTCCTCGAGATACGAGCAGTACTTC
CASSSRYEQYF
>TRBD2|TRBV5-4|-|TRBJ2-2
TGTGCCAGCAGCTTGGCTAGCGGGTACGGGGAGCTGTTTTTT
CASSLASGYGELFF
>-|TRBV6-5|-|TRBJ1-3
TGTGCCAGCACGGTCACAGCTCACTCTGGAAACACCATATATTTT
CASTVTAHSGNTIYF
>-|TRBV5-6|-|TRBJ2-5
TGTGCCAGCAGAAAACGGCCCGCGGAGACCCAGTACTTC
CASRKRPAETQYF
>-|TRBV14|-|TRBJ1-1
TGTGCCAGCAGCCAAGATTCCACTACGGTTTCGGCGTCAGAAAACACTGAAGCTTTCTTT
CASSQDSTTVSASENTEAFF
>-|TRBV11-1|large|TRBJ2-7
TGTGCCAGCAGCTTATTCCCCTCGGGCAGTTTCGCTTCCTACGAGCAGTACTTC
CASSLFPSGSFASYEQYF
>-|TRBV7-2|-|TRBJ2-1
TGTGCCAGCAGCCCGTTCGGGGGAACGGCACCCAACAATGAGCAGTTCTTC
CASSPFGGTAPNNEQFF
>-|TRBV5-5|-|TRBJ2-2
TGTGCCAGCAGCTTGTCGTGGACTACCGTAAACACCGGGGAGCTGTTTTTT
CASSLSWTTVNTGELFF
>TRBD2|TRBV12-5|-|TRBJ2-7
TGTGCTAGTGGTTTGGTACGATCATACGAGCGGGAGGGTTACGAGCAGTACTTC
CASGLVRSYEREGYEQYF
>-|TRBV2|-|TRBJ2-1
TGTGCCAGCAGTGTCGGTCAGCTGGCTAACAATGAGCAGTTCTTC
CASSVGQLANNEQFF
>-|TRBV14|few|TRBJ1-1
TGTGCCAGCAGCCAAGATCGGGGGTCTAAGAACACTGAAGCTTTCTTT
CASSQDRGSKNTEAFF
>-|TRBV2|-|TRBJ1-5
TGTGCCAGCAGAACTGGGCCTCCGGGGGATTTGGCCCAGCATTTT
CASRTGPPGDLAQHF
>-|TRBV30|-|TRBJ2-3
TGTGCCTGGAGGGGGCTAATCACAGATACGCAGTATTTT
CAWRGLITDTQYF
>-|TRBV29-1|few|TRBJ1-1
TGCAGCGGCCAGAAAGTGGGGCCTGAAGCTTTCTTT
CSGQKVGPEAFF
>TRBD1|TRBV7-9|once|TRBJ1-3
TGTGCCAGCAGGACAGGGGACGGAAACACCATATATTTT
CASRTGDGNTIYF
>-|TRBV9|few|TRBJ2-1
TGTGCCAGCAGCGCCGGGGCCTACAATGAGCAGTTCTTC
CASSAGAYNEQFF
>TRBD1|TRBV7-9|-|TRBJ1-4
TGTGCCAGCAGCTCGGCGACTACAGGGGGAACTAATGAAAAACTGTTTTTT
CASSSATTGGTNEKLFF
>-|TRBV4-1|-|TRBJ1-5
TGCGCCAGCAGGGCGAACCCGGGTAGCAATCAGCCCCAGCATTTT
CASRANPGSNQPQHF
>TRBD1|TRBV5-1|-|TRBJ1-2
TGCGCCAGCAACAGGGGGCAAAACTATGGCTACACCTTC
CASNRGQNYGYTF